This entry features one TCR beta chain sequence. Its antigen is undetermined. CDR1 and CDR2 (germline): SQVTM, ANQGSEA. Trimming left V 0 bases short and J 4 bases short, with 12 bases between. This CDR3 has 14 residues. This sample stems from a study of CD8 T cells in ankylosing spondylitis. Study-level points and caveats: Clones that were linked to disease were CD8+ and were relatively rare in peripheral blood. The study identified a TCR beta motif of under ten highly homologous variants that appeared characteristic of ankylosing spondylitis blood. In ankylosing spondylitis patients, matched synovial fluid reportedly showed significant enrichment of disease-linked clones.

MiXCR, applied by TCRdb to the 5' RACE reads, yields one record per CDR3 protein. Of under 550,000 distinct CDR3 sequences in the sample, roughly 27% were seen once. The sequence derives from a male donor with ankylosing spondylitis. The J gene is TRBJ1-2, the V gene TRBV29-1; D is uncertain. Material for sequencing was blood, either unsorted or a sorted T cell fraction (not recorded which). As DNA, the CDR3 is TGCAGCGTTGAAGATCAGCGAGATACCTATGGCTACACCTTC. This sequence encodes CSVEDQRDTYGYTF.